A single sample gave rise to the 26 T cell receptor beta chains below, sequenced in a study of a mutant IDH1 vaccine in newly diagnosed glioma. Measured with immunoSEQ multiplex PCR; TCRdb has only the in-frame clones, and not every one. Found here are 60,000 or so clones, 89% of them singletons; the top ten hold 1.9%. Their recognized antigens are unknown. Time point: week 11, during vaccination. Every vaccination contained 300 ug of the mutant IDH1 20-mer peptide and was paired with topical imiquimod. Sample: PBMCs, taken from a glioma patient whose treatment included an IDH1 peptide vaccine. The receptors were sampled from a man in his forties with glioma.

The rearrangement joins TRBV4-2 to TRBJ1-5, with D possibly matching TRBD1 (6 bases). Germline V gives CDR1 LGHNA, CDR2 YNFKEQ. CDR3 length equals 15 residues. The V end was cut by 0 bases, the J end by 1 base, with 7 bases between. CDR3 in DNA: TGTGCCAGCAGCCAAGATAGGGGGAGCAATCAGCCCCAGCATTTT. Its translation: CASSQDRGSNQPQHF.

The chain employs TRBV5-6 and TRBJ1-5; 8 nucleotides agree with TRBD1. Losses at the gene ends were 4 bases for V and 6 bases for J; bases not matched to a gene: 6. This CDR3 is built from 14 residues. Germline assignment: CDR1 SGHDT and CDR2 YYEEEE. Here the CDR3 DNA reads TGTGCCAGCAGCACCGGACAGGGCCCTCAGCCCCAGCATTTT. This translates into CASSTGQGPQPQHF.

The V and J genes are TRBV19 and TRBJ1-3, with a possible D match to TRBD1 (6 bases). The CDR3 length is 14 residues. Germline-derived CDR1 and CDR2 are LNHDA and SQIVND (reference sequence). The V and J ends lost 9 bases and 0 bases respectively, with 12 bases between them. The CDR3 region is CASNEDSSGNTIYF. In DNA, the CDR3 is TGTGCCAGCAACGAGGACAGCTCTGGAAACACCATATATTTT.

The chain recombines TRBV29-1 with TRBJ2-2; D possibly corresponds to TRBD2 (6 bases). The germline gives CDR1 SQVTM, CDR2 ANQGSEA. The CDR3 length is 14 residues. The germline V and J ends were trimmed by 7 bases and 6 bases, with 18 bases remaining between them. As DNA, the CDR3 is TGCAGCGCCGGGACTGCTGGCGGGGCCGGGGAGCTGTTTTTT. Translated: CSAGTAGGAGELFF.

This clone was detected only once. The J gene is TRBJ2-1, the V gene TRBV6-1, with 13 bases aligning to TRBD2. The CDR3 length is 15 residues. Germline V gene lookup returns CDR1 MNHNS and CDR2 SASEGT. The ends lost 3 bases at V and 6 bases at J; junction bases unmatched: 2. The CDR3 coding sequence is TGTGCCAGCAGTGACACTAGCGGGGGGGCCAATGAGCAGTTCTTC. Protein product: CASSDTSGGANEQFF.

This rearrangement joins TRBV30 to TRBJ2-3, with TRBD1 matching over 12 bases. This CDR3 comprises 17 residues. In germline, CDR1 is GTSNPN, CDR2 SVGIG (reference sequence). Germline trimming cut 2 bases from V and 4 bases from J; bases unmatched to any gene: 10. The CDR3 here is CAWSRSGQGAEADTQYF. The CDR3 DNA is TGTGCCTGGAGTCGGTCGGGACAGGGGGCTGAGGCAGATACGCAGTATTTT.

The chain has TRBV9 and TRBJ1-2, with D maybe TRBD1 (6 bases). This CDR3 spans 14 amino acids. Trimming pared 4 bases from V and 7 bases from J, leaving 17 bases between. The V gene's germline CDR1 is SGDLS and CDR2 YYNGEE. The CDR3, as DNA: TGTGCCAGCAGCCCACACTCAGGGGTTTCTGGCTACACCTTC. Protein product: CASSPHSGVSGYTF.

J is TRBJ2-7 and V is TRBV30; TRBD1 might be the D (5 bases). Germline V gene lookup returns CDR1 GTSNPN and CDR2 SVGIG (reference sequence). This CDR3 comprises 13 residues. Trimming cost V 0 bases and J 9 bases, with 15 bases left between them. In nucleotides, the CDR3 is TGTGCCTGGAGTGTTCGGGCAGGGTCTAGGCAGTACGTC. As protein: CAWSVRAGSRQYV.

The DNA of the CDR3 is TGTGCCATCAGTGTGCTAGCGGGAGTAGGAGATACGCAGTATTTT. Protein product: CAISVLAGVGDTQYF. The rearrangement uses TRBV10-3 and TRBJ2-3, with 10 bases that match TRBD2. CDR3 size: 15 residues. V lost 4 bases to trimming and J lost 5 bases; unmatched junction nucleotides: 6. Germline V CDR1 and CDR2: ENHRY, SYGVKD.

The J gene is TRBJ2-1, the V gene TRBV28; a weak D match, TRBD1 (6 bases). V lost 10 bases, J lost 7 bases, and 14 bases lay in between. The CDR3 runs 12 residues. CDR1 is MDHEN, CDR2 SYDVKM, per germline. CDR3 residues: CATSPTGNEQFF. In nucleotides, the CDR3 is TGTGCCACCTCCCCAACAGGGAATGAGCAGTTCTTC. The full variable domain, completed using reference TRBV28 and TRBJ2-1, is DVKVTQSSRYLVKRTGEKVFLECVQDMDHENMFWYRQDPGLGLRLIYFSYDVKMKEKGDIPEGYSVSREKKERFSLILESASTNQTSMYLCATSPTGNEQFFGPGTRLTVL.

V usage is TRBV7-2 and J usage is TRBJ1-2; 9 bases agree with TRBD1. This CDR3 region has 13 residues. Germline V gene data show CDR1 as SGHTA and CDR2 as FQGNSA. With 7 bases clipped from V and 7 bases from J, the junction kept 7 bases outside the gene matches. CDR3 bases: TGTGCCAGCACATCACAGGGGGCGGGTGGCTACACCTTC. It translates to CASTSQGAGGYTF.

The rearrangement uses TRBV28 and TRBJ1-1, with TRBD1 as a possible D gene (5 bases). In germline, CDR1 is MDHEN, CDR2 SYDVKM. V lost 6 bases, J lost 1 base, and 9 bases lay in between. The CDR3 has 13 amino acids. CDR3 DNA sequence: TGTGCCAGCAGGGGGACGGGGAACACTGAAGCTTTCTTT. Residues: CASRGTGNTEAFF.

In this sample, this clone turned up once. This chain joins TRBV28 and TRBJ2-3; 9 positions match TRBD2. This CDR3 contains 15 residues. J was trimmed by 2 bases and V by 5 bases; bases with no gene match: 5. The germline gives CDR1 MDHEN, CDR2 SYDVKM. The CDR3 sequence: CASSKLAGITDTQYF. CDR3 nucleotide sequence: TGTGCCAGCAGTAAGCTAGCGGGGATCACAGATACGCAGTATTTT. Drawing the rest from reference TRBV28 and TRBJ2-3, the complete variable domain is DVKVTQSSRYLVKRTGEKVFLECVQDMDHENMFWYRQDPGLGLRLIYFSYDVKMKEKGDIPEGYSVSREKKERFSLILESASTNQTSMYLCASSKLAGITDTQYFGPGTRLTVL.

The chain is built from TRBV5-4 and TRBJ2-3, with D unresolved. The V end was cut by 0 bases, the J end by 6 bases, with 11 bases between. The CDR3 is made up of 14 amino acids. CDR1 is SGHNT and CDR2 is YYREEE in the germline V gene (reference sequence). Here the CDR3 reads CASSLDSGLDTQYF. CDR3 DNA sequence: TGTGCCAGCAGCTTGGATTCCGGGCTGGATACGCAGTATTTT. The full variable domain, completed using reference TRBV5-4 and TRBJ2-3, is ETGVTQSPTHLIKTRGQQVTLRCSSQSGHNTVSWYQQALGQGPQFIFQYYREEENGRGNFPPRFSGLQFPNYSSELNVNALELDDSALYLCASSLDSGLDTQYFGPGTRLTVL.

The chain recombines TRBV18 with TRBJ1-5; unclear D gene. The CDR3 is 12 residues long. Germline V gene lookup returns CDR1 KGHSH and CDR2 LQKENI. Trimming stripped 3 bases from V and 6 bases from J, with 6 bases between. The CDR3 sequence: CASSPTGQPQHF. The CDR3 region has the DNA TGTGCCAGCTCACCCACGGGTCAGCCCCAGCATTTT.

A single count supports this clone. The sample holds other DNA sequences that translate to the same CDR3. The V call is TRBV2, the J call TRBJ2-7, with 7 bases that match TRBD2. The CDR3 runs to 15 residues. Looked up from germline, CDR1 is SNHLY and CDR2 is FYNNEI. V shed 4 bases, J shed 3 bases, and the junction held 9 bases outside the gene matches. In DNA form, the CDR3 reads TGTGCCAGCAGTGGGCTAGCGGAGCCGTACTACGAGCAGTACTTC. Its protein is CASSGLAEPYYEQYF.

The V gene is TRBV5-6, the J gene TRBJ2-7; 9 bases are a match to TRBD2. V dropped 0 bases and J dropped 6; count of bases not matched to a gene: 10. Germline V CDR1 and CDR2: SGHDT, YYEEEE. The CDR3 spans 16 residues. The DNA for the CDR3 is TGTGCCAGCAGCTTGGCCATGGTAGCGGGAGAGAGCGAGCAGTACTTC. Its translation is CASSLAMVAGESEQYF.

The chain carries TRBV19 and TRBJ1-5, with 9 bases aligning to TRBD1. The CDR3 runs to 18 residues. Germline CDR1 LNHDA, CDR2 SQIVND (reference sequence). Trimming at V came to 10 bases and at J to 1 base, leaving 17 bases not matched to a gene. CDR3 in amino acids: CATDPGQGRSGSNQPQHF. CDR3 sequence (DNA): TGTGCCACCGACCCGGGACAGGGCCGATCGGGGAGCAATCAGCCCCAGCATTTT.

The chain couples TRBV27 to TRBJ2-1; either TRBD1 or TRBD2 may supply D (5 bases each). This CDR3 region has 14 residues. Germline CDR1 is MNHEY and CDR2 is SMNVEV (reference sequence). V was pared by 5 bases and J by 7 bases, with 15 bases between. The CDR3 bases are TGTGCCAGCAGTCCCCTCCCCGGGGCTAATGAGCAGTTCTTC. It codes for CASSPLPGANEQFF.

The chain joins TRBV7-2 to TRBJ2-3, with 8 positions matching TRBD2. Germline loops: CDR1 SGHTA, CDR2 FQGNSA. The J segment lost 6 bases and the V segment lost 1 base, leaving 9 bases of the junction unmatched. The CDR3 loop spans 16 amino acids. CDR3 bases: TGTGCCAGCAGCTTAGAGGGGCGGGGGGCTGTGGATACGCAGTATTTT. Protein product: CASSLEGRGAVDTQYF.

In nucleotides, the CDR3 is TGCGCCAGCAGCTTGGATGGGTTCGCCGGGGAGCTGTTTTTT. Protein product: CASSLDGFAGELFF. V is TRBV5-1 and J is TRBJ2-2; D unclear. Per the germline V gene, CDR1 is SGHRS and CDR2 is YFSETQ. The CDR3 length is 14 residues. Deletions cut 0 bases from V and 6 bases from J, with 9 bases between. Drawing the rest from reference TRBV5-1 and TRBJ2-2, the complete variable domain is KAGVTQTPRYLIKTRGQQVTLSCSPISGHRSVSWYQQTPGQGLQFLFEYFSETQRNKGNFPGRFSGRQFSNSRSEMNVSTLELGDSALYLCASSLDGFAGELFFGEGSRLTVL.

CDR3 in DNA: TGTGCCAGCACCCCAACAGGGAATAGCAATCAGCCCCAGCATTTT. Its translation is CASTPTGNSNQPQHF. The rearrangement joins TRBV5-5 to TRBJ1-5; perhaps TRBD1 as D (6 bases). Trimming left V 6 bases short and J 0 bases short, with 13 bases between. The germline V gene encodes CDR1 SGHKS and CDR2 YYEKEE (reference sequence). The CDR3 loop spans 15 amino acids.

The DNA for the CDR3 is TGTGCCAGCTCACCCGGGACAGGGGGACCCAATTGGAATGAGCAGTTCTTC. Its translation is CASSPGTGGPNWNEQFF. The J gene is TRBJ2-1, the V gene TRBV18; TRBD1 matches at 11 bases. The CDR3 runs to 17 residues. J lost 7 bases, V lost 3 bases, and 11 bases had no gene match. Germline V gene sequence: CDR1 KGHSH, CDR2 LQKENI.

The chain is built from TRBV19 and TRBJ2-6, with 7 bases aligning to TRBD1. The germline gives CDR1 LNHDA, CDR2 SQIVND (reference sequence). V was clipped by 8 bases and J by 2 bases; unmatched bases: 15. The CDR3 is 18 residues long. The CDR3 bases are TGTGCCAGTGAAGCCCACGACAGGGTTTCGGCTGGGGCCAACGTCCTGACTTTC. Its translation: CASEAHDRVSAGANVLTF.

The chain recombines TRBV11-2 with TRBJ2-5; TRBD2 agrees at 7 bases. The V gene end was trimmed by 1 base and the J gene end by 5 bases; junction bases not matched to a gene: 7. The germline V gene has CDR1 SGHAT and CDR2 FQNNGV. This CDR3 has 15 residues. CDR3 in DNA: TGTGCCAGCAGCTTAGTCGGGGGGTTAGTGGAGACCCAGTACTTC. It is translated as CASSLVGGLVETQYF.

The V and J genes are TRBV5-1 and TRBJ2-2; D gene ambiguous. V gave up 7 bases and J gave up 0 bases, with 13 bases separating them. The CDR3 spans 15 residues. From germline, CDR1 is SGHRS and CDR2 YFSETQ. This chain's CDR3 is CASGTSVPNTGELFF. The DNA of the CDR3 is TGCGCCAGCGGAACCAGCGTCCCGAACACCGGGGAGCTGTTTTTT.